This T cell receptor (beta chain) emerged from a study of regulatory T cells in long-lasting Graves disease. This clonotype was seen at least ten times. Building the TCR beta libraries relied on iRepertoire HTBI primers, and CDR3 regions underwent Arm-PCR. One entry per CDR3 protein, called by TCRdb with MiXCR from the multiplex PCR reads. The sample holds 350,000 to 500,000 distinct CDR3 sequences, over 15% seen once. Time point in this sample: newly diagnosed GD, antithyroid drugs for less than 3 months. Making the TCR library involved RNA that had been extracted from PBMCs. The CDR3 consists of 16 residues. Trimming cost V 7 bases and J 1 base, with 16 bases left between them. Germline V lookup: CDR1 MDHEN, CDR2 SYDVKM. The sample also formed part of further work on T cells in Graves' hyperthyroidism and ophthalmopathy.

Specimen: peripheral blood mononuclear cells (PBMCs), collected at new diagnosis, from a patient treated with antithyroid drugs. The source of this sequence is a woman in her twenties or thirties with Graves disease. The genes are TRBV28 and TRBJ2-2, with D perhaps matching TRBD1 (5 bases). CDR3 region: CASTPQGSLNTGELFF. CDR3 sequence (DNA): TGTGCCAGCACCCCTCAGGGATCCCTGAACACCGGGGAGCTGTTTTTT.